This TCR beta chain was recorded in a study of type 1 and type 2 diabetes patients. The sample holds many counts of this clonotype. Germline CDR1 and CDR2: ENHRY and SYGVKD. V was pared by 4 bases and J by 3 bases, with 9 bases between. The CDR3 is 13 amino acids. The PCR template was genomic DNA. Amplification of the beta chain CDR3 used 30 forward and 13 reverse multiplex primers. TCRdb passed the multiplex PCR reads through MiXCR, listing each CDR3 protein once. The repertoire includes 250,000 or so distinct CDR3 sequences, roughly 50% of them detected once, and roughly an eighth sits in the top ten.

This sequence was found in a man younger than 35 with type 2 diabetes. This chain links TRBV10-3 with TRBJ1-1, with no clear D. Sequenced: peripheral blood mononuclear cells (PBMCs). The CDR3 sequence is CAISAYKDTEAFF. The CDR3, as DNA: TGTGCCATCAGTGCCTACAAGGACACTGAAGCTTTCTTT.